This T cell receptor beta chain was recovered during a study of blood T cell repertoires in COVID-19. Whole-study context: The samples span acute and convalescent COVID-19 from the United States, Italy and Spain. From T cells, B-cell-depleted T cells, or PBMCs came the material, which was cDNA or gDNA.

Authors' analysis steps: By means of reference gene primer amplification, nucleated cell counts were estimated. Sequencing used immunoSEQ multiplex PCR; TCRdb keeps in-frame clones, though not all of them. The V and J calls and clone size were taken over from that table, and D and trimming were inferred from the DNA. Of some 250,000 clones listed, over 75% are singletons. This CDR3 comprises 15 residues. In germline, CDR1 is GTSNPN, CDR2 SVGIG (reference sequence). Trimming stripped 4 bases from V and 3 bases from J, with 18 bases between. The J gene is TRBJ1-2, the V gene TRBV30, with a possible D match to TRBD1 (6 bases). The material sequenced was peripheral blood. The receptor was isolated from a human donor in a cohort sampled during active COVID-19. The CDR3 loop is CAWTGGLGAYYGYTF. DNA of the CDR3: TGTGCCTGGACGGGCGGGCTGGGGGCTTACTATGGCTACACCTTC.